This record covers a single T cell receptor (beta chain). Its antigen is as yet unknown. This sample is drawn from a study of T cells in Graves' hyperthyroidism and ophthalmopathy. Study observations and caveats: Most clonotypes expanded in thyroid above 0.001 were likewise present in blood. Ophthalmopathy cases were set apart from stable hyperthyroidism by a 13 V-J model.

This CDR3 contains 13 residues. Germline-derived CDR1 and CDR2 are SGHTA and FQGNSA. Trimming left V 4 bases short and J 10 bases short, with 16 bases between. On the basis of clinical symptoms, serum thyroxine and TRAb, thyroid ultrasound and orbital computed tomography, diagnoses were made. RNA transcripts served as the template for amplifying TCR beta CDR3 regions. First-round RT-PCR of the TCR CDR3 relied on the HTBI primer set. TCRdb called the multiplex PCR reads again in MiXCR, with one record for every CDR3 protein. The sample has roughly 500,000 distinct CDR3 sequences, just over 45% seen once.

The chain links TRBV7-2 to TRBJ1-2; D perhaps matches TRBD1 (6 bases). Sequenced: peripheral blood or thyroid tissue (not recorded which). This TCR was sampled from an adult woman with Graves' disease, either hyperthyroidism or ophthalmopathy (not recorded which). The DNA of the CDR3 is TGTGCCAGCAGCTCTAGACACAGGGAGATCTACACCTTC. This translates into CASSSRHREIYTF.